This TCR beta chain was sequenced for a study of CD8+ T cells in alopecia areata. Whole-study context: Scoring of treated patients' severity used the percentage of affected scalp area.

This CDR3 region has 13 residues. CDR1 SGHVS and CDR2 FQNEAQ come from the germline V gene. Concerning this clone itself: Its antigen is unknown. Germline is not matched at one junction end, which may reflect a read error.

Extracted RNA was reverse transcribed into cDNA, the sequencing template. Clones were read by immunoSEQ multiplex PCR, and TCRdb kept only the in-frame ones, dropping some. The top ten clones hold approximately 15% of a sample with under 200,000 clones, less than 70% of them seen once. Treatment: oral pan-JAK inhibitor, 5-10 mg twice daily. General study findings and limits: The study found tofacitinib significantly decreased scalp clonality and expanded CD8+ clones among the top 100.

The chain joins TRBV7-8 to TRBJ1-5, with D unclear. The sequencing here drew on CD4+ T cells sorted from blood, taken at week 24, from a patient treated with tofacitinib. This TCR was recovered from a human donor with alopecia areata. The CDR3 DNA reads TGTGCCGGCAGCTTAAGCTGGGGTCAGCCCCAGCATTTT. Protein product: CAGSLSWGQPQHF.